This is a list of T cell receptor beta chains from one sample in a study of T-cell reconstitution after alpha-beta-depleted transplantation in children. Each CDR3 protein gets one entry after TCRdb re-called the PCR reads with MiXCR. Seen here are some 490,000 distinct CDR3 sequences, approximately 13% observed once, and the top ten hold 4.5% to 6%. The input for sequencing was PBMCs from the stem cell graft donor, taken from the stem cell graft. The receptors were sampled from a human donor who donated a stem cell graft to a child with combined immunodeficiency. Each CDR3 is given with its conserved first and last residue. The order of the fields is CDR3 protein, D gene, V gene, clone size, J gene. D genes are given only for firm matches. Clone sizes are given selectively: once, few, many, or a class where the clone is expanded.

CAWSVAGYEQYF | - | TRBV30 | - | TRBJ2-7
CASSFGQRDTYLTDTQYF | - | TRBV11-2 | - | TRBJ2-3
CASSQGDSGDTQYF | - | TRBV3-1 | many | TRBJ2-3
CASCFPSDPGGGTDTQYF | TRBD2 | TRBV2 | once | TRBJ2-3
CASSHPPWGTKNTGELFF | - | TRBV3-1 | few | TRBJ2-2
CASSPGQGASGETQYF | TRBD1 | TRBV5-6 | - | TRBJ2-5
CASSLDRLRETQYF | - | TRBV5-1 | many | TRBJ2-5
CASSSRLAGGPDTQYF | TRBD2 | TRBV12-3/TRBV12-4 | many | TRBJ2-3
CASSFSSVTDTQYF | - | TRBV7-9 | - | TRBJ2-3
CASSFGTSYYEQYF | - | TRBV5-1 | few | TRBJ2-7
CASSSLSRPQETQYF | - | TRBV5-1 | - | TRBJ2-5
CASSPLGGRENIQYF | - | TRBV6-5 | - | TRBJ2-4
CASSFGQGFPNEKLFF | TRBD1 | TRBV7-2 | many | TRBJ1-4
CASSYVTFAPLDRQGLLVNEQLF | TRBD1 | TRBV6-2/TRBV6-3 | - | TRBJ2-1
CSAEEQGREKLFF | TRBD1 | TRBV20-1 | few | TRBJ1-4
CSASPSLFAGGNTDTQYF | TRBD2 | TRBV20-1 | many | TRBJ2-3
CASSFNGGGTEAFF | - | TRBV7-3 | many | TRBJ1-1
CASSLVGTGVYEQYF | TRBD1 | TRBV5-1 | - | TRBJ2-7
CASSLGRGGTGGRNTEAFF | TRBD1 | TRBV7-6 | - | TRBJ1-1
CASSRLSYPGDEKYF | - | TRBV6-1 | many | TRBJ2-5
CASSQDGIYGYTF | - | TRBV3-1 | - | TRBJ1-2
CSARDQGSASSYNEQFF | - | TRBV20-1 | many | TRBJ2-1
CASSFRDRVTGANVLTF | TRBD1 | TRBV5-1 | - | TRBJ2-6
CASSRLAGDDTQYF | TRBD2 | TRBV12-3/TRBV12-4 | - | TRBJ2-3
CASSLEQGALEQYF | TRBD1 | TRBV27 | many | TRBJ2-7
CASSLGGFVRPAGTQYF | - | TRBV5-1 | - | TRBJ2-5
CASSSREVNTGELFF | TRBD2 | TRBV7-8 | few | TRBJ2-2
CSAFRDSTDTQYF | - | TRBV20-1 | - | TRBJ2-3
CASSLLAGVEQYF | TRBD2 | TRBV28 | few | TRBJ2-7
CASRGRRGTGELFF | - | TRBV6-1 | few | TRBJ2-2
CASSLTGEGGYEQYF | - | TRBV4-3 | many | TRBJ2-7
CASSQDLSGVILNEQFF | - | TRBV4-3 | few | TRBJ2-1
CASSQVRVIRFGAGELFF | - | TRBV4-3 | - | TRBJ2-2
CSAGGGVAGGTDTQYF | TRBD2 | TRBV20-1 | few | TRBJ2-3
CASSQGGLPFPYEQYF | - | TRBV3-1 | few | TRBJ2-7
CSATGLAGGSYEQYF | TRBD2 | TRBV20-1 | few | TRBJ2-7
CASSFETGDNEQFF | TRBD1 | TRBV5-1 | many | TRBJ2-1
CASSPLAGGGDEQFF | TRBD2 | TRBV7-6 | - | TRBJ2-1
CASSWTGDDNEQFF | TRBD1 | TRBV3-1 | few | TRBJ2-1
CATTHSSSGNTIYF | - | TRBV12-3/TRBV12-4 | few | TRBJ1-3
CASREGPHNEQFF | - | TRBV12-3/TRBV12-4 | many | TRBJ2-1
CASSSTGGSTNEQFF | TRBD1 | TRBV9 | few | TRBJ2-1
CASSRTDGLQETQYF | - | TRBV7-9 | - | TRBJ2-5
CASSFWTSRYEQYF | - | TRBV7-8 | few | TRBJ2-7
CASAGRKESNQPQHF | - | TRBV12-3/TRBV12-4 | few | TRBJ1-5
CSAVPLASASYNEQFF | - | TRBV20-1 | few | TRBJ2-1